This T cell receptor (beta chain) was recovered during a study of T cells in tumors and immune-related adverse events (dated by TCRdb to the early 2020s). This clone was found once. Its antigen specificity is not known. Per-base qualities were not stored, and no clone one base away is much larger. From its cysteine to its phenylalanine, the CDR3 spans 16 amino acids. Only CDR3 DNA is held: 48 bases, read in frame from base 1. Germline trimming amounts to 7 bases on V and 2 bases on J, with 12 as the count of junction bases outside the gene matches. CDR1 and CDR2 were assigned from the germline V gene as MDHEN and SYDVKM. The sample's treatment or condition, from its label and the paper: nivolumab (PD-1 blockade) given before sampling. The DNeasy Blood and Tissue Kit was used to extract DNA from formalin-fixed paraffin-embedded specimens. The TCR beta locus was amplified and sequenced with the immunoSEQ assay, yielding bulk TCR Vbeta CDR3 data. On the study's bioinformatics: Non-productive CDR3s, sequences shorter than 7 amino acids, and those not starting with C or ending with F/W were excluded. Only specimens with at least 1000 reads were analysed, and clonotypes were defined at the amino acid level. Clonality was computed as 1 minus Pielou's evenness. To equalize library sizes, abundance-weighted random subsampling with replacement was performed and repeated 100 times so that 95% confidence intervals could be reported. The Morisita overlap index was used to quantify repertoire overlap, and for each specimen the top 40 clones were checked for overlap with the irAE. What TCRdb holds here is the immuneACCESS table cut down to in-frame rearrangements. Part of the clones is not present; checked against another copy, under half of the missing clones reflect an unresolved V gene, and the others are unexplained. D and trimming were read from the DNA, whereas the V and J calls and clone size are those reported in that table. The sample table holds about 10,000 clones, of which 85% to 95% were seen once. The top ten clonotypes cover roughly 1.5% of the sample.

The TCR was taken from a female donor with metastatic renal cell carcinoma. Recombination connected TRBV28 to TRBJ1-1; 8 bases in between match TRBD1. The sample was lymph node tissue, taken from a patient treated with anti-PD-1 therapy. The CDR3 protein is CASTSPRTGPNTEAFF. Here is the DNA: TGTGCCAGCACCTCACCCCGGACAGGGCCAAACACTGAAGCTTTCTTT. The reference TRBV28 and TRBJ1-1 proteins fill in what lies around the CDR3, so the full variable domain reads DVKVTQSSRYLVKRTGEKVFLECVQDMDHENMFWYRQDPGLGLRLIYFSYDVKMKEKGDIPEGYSVSREKKERFSLILESASTNQTSMYLCASTSPRTGPNTEAFFGQGTRLTVV.